This passage covers 23 T cell receptor beta chains from one sample sequenced in a study of PD-1 blockade in classical Hodgkin lymphoma. Each of the patients experienced relapse following autologous stem cell transplantation, and their brentuximab vedotin exposure differed. The protocol was immunoSEQ multiplex PCR, while the TCRdb copy is restricted to in-frame clones and leaves out a portion. Among about 150,000 clones listed, about 81% were seen once. Source: peripheral blood mononuclear cells (PBMCs), taken before the second cycle of nivolumab. Receptors originate from a human donor with classical Hodgkin lymphoma.

The rearrangement joins TRBV6-6 to TRBJ2-7; no firm D call. Deletions cut 2 bases from V and 6 bases from J, with 14 bases between. Germline V CDR1 and CDR2: MNHNY, SVGAGI (reference sequence). The CDR3 has 14 residues. The CDR3 reads CASSYASVGSEQYF. The CDR3 coding sequence is TGTGCCAGCAGTTACGCGTCCGTGGGCAGCGAGCAGTACTTC.

This clone appeared once. The V gene is TRBV9, the J gene TRBJ1-1; D ambiguous. V was pared by 2 bases and J by 1 base, with 9 bases between. The germline V gene has CDR1 SGDLS and CDR2 YYNGEE. This CDR3 is built from 14 residues. The CDR3 spells CASSVEPSNTEAFF. In nucleotides, the CDR3 is TGTGCCAGCAGCGTCGAACCGTCGAACACTGAAGCTTTCTTT.

V gene TRBV6-5 combines with J gene TRBJ2-5, with a possible D match to TRBD2 (5 bases). The ends were cut back, 5 bases at V and 0 bases at J, with 10 bases in the middle. Germline loops: CDR1 MNHEY, CDR2 SVGAGI. The CDR3 contains 14 residues. As DNA, the CDR3 is TGTGCCAGCAGTGACGACTACTACCAAGAGACCCAGTACTTC. It translates to CASSDDYYQETQYF.

The chain employs TRBV2 and TRBJ2-5, with D possibly matching TRBD2 (6 bases). This CDR3 region has 15 residues. CDR1 is SNHLY, CDR2 FYNNEI, per germline. Trimming left V 5 bases short and J 5 bases short, with 18 bases between. CDR3 loop: CASSRQGGSGETQYF. The CDR3 coding sequence is TGTGCCAGCAGTCGGCAGGGAGGTTCGGGGGAGACCCAGTACTTC.

The chain carries TRBV5-1 and TRBJ2-5; D uncertain. The J call may be in error: the DNA end matches TRBJ2-7 better. The CDR3 is made up of 15 amino acids. Germline V CDR1 and CDR2: SGHRS, YFSETQ. CDR3 bases: TGCGCCAGCAGGCTTAGTAGTTCCCCCTACTACGAGCAGTACTTC. Its protein product is CASRLSSSPYYEQYF.

CDR3 loop: CASSERGTSGSFVGVGHNEQFF. CDR3 coding DNA: TGTGCCAGCAGTGAGAGAGGTACTAGCGGGAGCTTCGTGGGTGTGGGTCACAATGAGCAGTTCTTC. The J gene is TRBJ2-1, the V gene TRBV2; 11 bases align to TRBD2. The CDR3 covers 22 residues. V lost 3 bases, J lost 5 bases, and 24 bases stayed unmatched. Germline V gene lookup returns CDR1 SNHLY and CDR2 FYNNEI.

The J gene is TRBJ2-3, the V gene TRBV6-1, with 11 bases aligning to TRBD2. Germline CDR1 MNHNS, CDR2 SASEGT. The V gene end was trimmed by 4 bases and the J gene end by 6 bases; junction bases not matched to a gene: 6. This CDR3 is 15 amino acids long. The CDR3 nucleotides read TGTGCCAGCAGTGTTTCTAGCGGGGGGTTCGATACGCAGTATTTT. Translation gives CASSVSSGGFDTQYF.

This clone was observed a handful of times. The V call is TRBV10-3, the J call TRBJ1-2; 9 bases are shared with TRBD1. This CDR3 comprises 14 residues. Germline V gives CDR1 ENHRY, CDR2 SYGVKD. V shed 3 bases, J shed 4 bases, and the junction held 3 bases outside the gene matches. CDR3 sequence reads: CAISDRTGAYGYTF. The CDR3 bases are TGTGCCATCAGTGACAGGACAGGGGCCTATGGCTACACCTTC.

A remark on this clone: Additional DNA sequences in this sample encode the identical CDR3. V and J are TRBV7-3 and TRBJ1-1, with D maybe TRBD1 (5 bases). The CDR3 contains 13 residues. Trimming cost V 4 bases and J 0 bases, with 6 bases left between them. Per germline, CDR1 SGHTA and CDR2 FQGTGA. CDR3 protein: CASSSRVNTEAFF. Written as DNA, the CDR3 is TGTGCCAGCAGCTCCAGGGTGAACACTGAAGCTTTCTTT. Together with reference TRBV7-3 and TRBJ1-1, the CDR3 gives the full variable domain: GAGVSQTPSNKVTEKGKYVELRCDPISGHTALYWYRQSLGQGPEFLIYFQGTGAADDSGLPNDRFFAVRPEGSVSTLKIQRTERGDSAVYLCASSSRVNTEAFFGQGTRLTVV.

V gene TRBV7-3 combines with J gene TRBJ1-1; D not resolved. Trimming shortened V by 2 bases and J by 4 bases, and 8 bases separated the two germline ends. The CDR3 extends over 13 amino acids. Germline loops: CDR1 SGHTA, CDR2 FQGTGA. The CDR3 sequence: CASSLLSSTEAFF. CDR3 DNA: TGTGCCAGCAGCTTACTCAGTTCCACTGAAGCTTTCTTT.

This clone was observed a single time. The chain carries TRBV18 and TRBJ1-1; the match to TRBD1 covers 8 bases. The CDR3 consists of 14 residues. The V segment lost 3 bases and the J segment 1 base; nucleotides outside the gene matches: 1. Per germline, CDR1 KGHSH and CDR2 LQKENI. In nucleotides, the CDR3 is TGTGCCAGCTCACCGGGACAGGCGAACACTGAAGCTTTCTTT. It specifies CASSPGQANTEAFF.

The rearrangement uses TRBV11-1 and TRBJ2-7; perhaps D is TRBD1 or TRBD2 (6 bases each). Germline CDR1 is SGHAT and CDR2 is FQDESV (reference sequence). The CDR3 consists of 15 residues. With 4 bases removed from V and 3 bases from J, the gap between germline ends came to 16 bases. CDR3 residues: CASSSAGQRLYEQYF. CDR3 nucleotides: TGTGCCAGCAGCTCCGCGGGACAAAGGCTCTACGAGCAGTACTTC.

V is TRBV9 and J is TRBJ2-7; D gene ambiguous. Germline V lookup: CDR1 SGDLS, CDR2 YYNGEE. Trimming took off 4 bases at V and 4 bases at J, with 21 bases between the two ends. This CDR3 contains 16 residues. The CDR3 DNA sequence: TGTGCCAGCAGCCCCCGACCGGTCAATGTGGGGTACGAGCAGTACTTC. Protein: CASSPRPVNVGYEQYF.

The V gene is TRBV6-5, the J gene TRBJ1-4, with D unresolved. The germline V gene encodes CDR1 MNHEY and CDR2 SVGAGI. Trimming took 0 bases from V and 7 from J, leaving 9 bases between them. This CDR3 region has 14 residues. CDR3 sequence reads: CASSYSKSLEKLFF. Written as DNA, the CDR3 is TGTGCCAGCAGTTACTCGAAAAGCCTTGAAAAACTGTTTTTT.

This clone has a single count. V gene TRBV18 combines with J gene TRBJ1-3; 7 nucleotides line up with TRBD1. The CDR3 runs 16 residues. The trim removed 1 base at V and 0 bases at J, leaving 3 bases unmatched. CDR1 KGHSH and CDR2 LQKENI come from the germline V gene. CDR3 sequence: CASSPQGQTSGNTIYF. The CDR3 DNA reads TGTGCCAGCTCACCACAGGGACAGACCTCTGGAAACACCATATATTTT.

The genes are TRBV10-2 and TRBJ2-7; D might be TRBD2 (6 bases). Looked up from germline, CDR1 is WSHSY and CDR2 is SAAADI. V was trimmed by 0 bases and J by 6 bases, leaving 9 bases between them. The CDR3 sequence is 13 residues long. The CDR3 sequence: CASSESGGTEQYF. The CDR3 nucleotides read TGCGCCAGCAGTGAGTCGGGGGGTACCGAGCAGTACTTC.

V usage is TRBV28 and J usage is TRBJ2-1; 10 nucleotides line up with TRBD2. Germline V gene sequence: CDR1 MDHEN, CDR2 SYDVKM. This CDR3 has 16 amino acids. Trimming cost V 5 bases and J 5 bases; bases outside gene matches: 9. The CDR3 DNA reads TGTGCCAGCAGTGTCCCAACTAGCGGGATTAACAATGAGCAGTTCTTC. As protein: CASSVPTSGINNEQFF.

The chain has TRBV18 and TRBJ1-1; D unclear. Germline CDR1 is KGHSH and CDR2 is LQKENI. The CDR3 contains 16 residues. The V end lost 1 base, the J end lost 0 bases, and 12 bases lay between the germline ends. CDR3 region: CASSPLGSGMNTEAFF. CDR3 nucleotides: TGTGCCAGCTCACCACTCGGATCGGGAATGAACACTGAAGCTTTCTTT.

V gene TRBV5-1 combines with J gene TRBJ2-2, with a tentative D call TRBD2 (5 bases). The germline V and J ends were trimmed by 2 bases and 4 bases, with 12 bases remaining between them. This CDR3 has 15 residues. Germline-derived CDR1 and CDR2 are SGHRS and YFSETQ. The CDR3 region has the DNA TGCGCCAGCAGCTTCGCGGGCAGGTCCACCGGGGAGCTGTTTTTT. Its protein is CASSFAGRSTGELFF.

The rearrangement links TRBV19 to TRBJ2-3, with TRBD2 matching over 7 bases. Germline CDR1 LNHDA, CDR2 SQIVND (reference sequence). V lost 5 bases and J lost 3; bases outside the gene matches: 2. This CDR3 has 13 amino acids. The CDR3 coding sequence is TGTGCCAGTAGTGTCGGGAGGACAGATACGCAGTATTTT. Amino acid sequence: CASSVGRTDTQYF.

The chain couples TRBV6-6 to TRBJ2-7; tentative D call: TRBD2 (5 bases). Germline CDR1 reads MNHNY; CDR2 reads SVGAGI (reference sequence). The CDR3 length is 13 residues. V lost 5 bases, J lost 4 bases, and 12 bases lay in between. This CDR3 is CASSRGEGYEQYF. CDR3 DNA sequence: TGTGCCAGCAGTCGAGGTGAGGGATACGAGCAGTACTTC.

The CDR3 reads CASSLSRNQPQHF. DNA for the CDR3: TGTGCCAGCAGCTTATCGAGGAATCAGCCCCAGCATTTT. The rearrangement uses TRBV7-2 and TRBJ1-5, with D uncertain. CDR1 is SGHTA, CDR2 FQGNSA, per germline. This CDR3 region has 13 residues. V lost 2 bases and J 4 bases, leaving 6 bases between the germline ends. Together with reference TRBV7-2 and TRBJ1-5, the CDR3 gives the full variable domain: GAGVSQSPSNKVTEKGKDVELRCDPISGHTALYWYRQSLGQGLEFLIYFQGNSAPDKSGLPSDRFSAERTGGSVSTLTIQRTQQEDSAVYLCASSLSRNQPQHFGDGTRLSIL.

This sequence joins TRBV11-2 and TRBJ1-5, with D perhaps TRBD1 (6 bases). CDR1 SGHAT and CDR2 FQNNGV come from the germline V gene. The V and J ends lost 1 base and 5 bases respectively, with 9 bases between them. The CDR3 has 14 residues. In nucleotides, the CDR3 is TGTGCCAGCAGCTTAGGGACAGTTTATCAGCCCCAGCATTTT. As protein: CASSLGTVYQPQHF.